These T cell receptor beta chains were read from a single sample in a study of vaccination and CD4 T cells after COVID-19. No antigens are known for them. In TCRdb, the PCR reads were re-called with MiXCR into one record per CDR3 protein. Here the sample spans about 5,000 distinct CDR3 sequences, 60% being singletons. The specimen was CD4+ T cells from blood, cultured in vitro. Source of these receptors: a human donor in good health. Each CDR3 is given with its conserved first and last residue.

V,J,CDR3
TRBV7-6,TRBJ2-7,CASSLGKPGQLSYEQYF
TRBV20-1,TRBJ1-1,CSAITGTWTEAFF
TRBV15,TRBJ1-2,CATSSPRGPTGYGYTF
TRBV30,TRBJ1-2,CACFEAPGYTF
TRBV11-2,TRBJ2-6,CASSPNPWGANVLTF
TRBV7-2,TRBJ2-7,CASSLEGVEWNEQYF
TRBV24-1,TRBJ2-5,CATSDLQGAQETQYF
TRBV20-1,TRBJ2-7,CSAPGTYTYEQYF
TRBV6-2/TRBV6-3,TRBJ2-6,CASSSRLTGSGANVLTF
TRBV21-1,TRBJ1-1,CASSSGFPWGNTEAFF
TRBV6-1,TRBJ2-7,CASSEQGWAYEQYF
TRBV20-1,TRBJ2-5,CSAQGLAGLSSETQYF
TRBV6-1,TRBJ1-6,CASSTSPDSPLHF
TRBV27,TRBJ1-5,CASSLSYDTNQPQHF
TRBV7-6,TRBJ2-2,CASGPPRTGELFF
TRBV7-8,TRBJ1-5,CASTDRQGNQQSNQPQHF
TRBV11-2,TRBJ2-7,CASSFSQGRGFYEQYF
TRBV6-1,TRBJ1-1,CASSPVGSSNTEAFF
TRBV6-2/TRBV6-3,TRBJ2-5,CASSYWGGETQYF
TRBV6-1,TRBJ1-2,CASSEWPGPYGYTF
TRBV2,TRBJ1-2,CASSPGLLYGYTF
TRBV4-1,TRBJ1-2,CASSQYSTGGSSGYTF
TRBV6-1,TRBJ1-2,CASRRTVNYGYTF
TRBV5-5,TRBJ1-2,CASSPDGPLRYTF
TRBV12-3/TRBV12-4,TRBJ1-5,CASSIRGADHQPQHF
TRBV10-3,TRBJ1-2,CAISRDRENYGYTF
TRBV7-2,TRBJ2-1,CASSLMIVEQFF
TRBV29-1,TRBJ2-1,CSVEETGVHDEQFF
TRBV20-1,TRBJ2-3,CSAISGSKDTQYF
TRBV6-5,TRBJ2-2,CASSYSAGGNTGELFF
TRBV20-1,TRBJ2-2,CSASGSSTGELFF
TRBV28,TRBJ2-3,CASSLLAGPRVGTDTQYF
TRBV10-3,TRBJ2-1,CAIRQGLESGNEQFF
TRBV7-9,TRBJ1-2,CASSLGSDNYGYTF
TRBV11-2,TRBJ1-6,CASSLDARGRLFSPLHF
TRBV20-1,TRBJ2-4,CSAPSRGGAKNIQYF
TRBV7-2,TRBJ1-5,CASSPGDWQPQHF
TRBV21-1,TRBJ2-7,CASSKEGTSGYEQYF
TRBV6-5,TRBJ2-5,CASSSLSGGRETQYF
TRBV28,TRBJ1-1,CASSLNRGGTEAFF
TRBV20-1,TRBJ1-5,CSARDSGRQNQPQHF
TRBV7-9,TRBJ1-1,CASSLMGDSEAFF
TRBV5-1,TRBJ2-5,CASSTGTSGGARQETQYF
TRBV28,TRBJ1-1,CASTRDSLLTEAFF
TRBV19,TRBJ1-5,CASSIKRWNSNQPQHF
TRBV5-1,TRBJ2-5,CASSSGSGGETQYF
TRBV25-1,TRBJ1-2,CASSEFKGNRGNGYTF
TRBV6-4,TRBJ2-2,CASSASTGELFF
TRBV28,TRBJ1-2,CASSFSAYNYGYTF
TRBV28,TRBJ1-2,CASSSRGGGYGYTF
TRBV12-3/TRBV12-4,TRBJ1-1,CASSLNPIRGAEAFF
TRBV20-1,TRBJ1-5,CSAWTGDSNQPQHF
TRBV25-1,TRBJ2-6,CASGISGANVLTF
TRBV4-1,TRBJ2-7,CASSLGQRYEQYF
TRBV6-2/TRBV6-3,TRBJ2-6,CASSYDSPKRAVLTF
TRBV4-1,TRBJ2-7,CASSQVLEVPSYEQYF
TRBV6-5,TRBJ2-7,CASSYWGRRGLGNEQYF
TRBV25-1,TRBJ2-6,CASSDLGHSSRSGANVLTF
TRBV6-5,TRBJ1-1,CASSYDGGETEAFF
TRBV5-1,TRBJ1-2,CASSLIRDRGEGYTF